The clone carrying this T cell receptor (beta chain) was picked up a small number of times. Its specificity is unknown. Unique molecular identifiers were added to individual cDNA molecules. TCRdb recomputed calls from the 5' RACE reads with MiXCR, one row per CDR3 protein. The data show 60,000 to 65,000 distinct CDR3 sequences, more than 9% seen once. This entry is derived from a study of early T cells in non-severe SARS-CoV-2 infection. In the study overall: It was bulk RNA from unsorted whole blood that was sequenced, and the chains were unpaired. Study results and limitations: Matching with VDJdb favored anti-spike CD8 responses (missing private and CD4 specificities).

The origin of this receptor is an adult who was a healthcare worker with PCR-confirmed SARS-CoV-2 infection or an uninfected control (not recorded which). Sequencing was performed on whole blood.

In nucleotides, the CDR3 is TGTGCCAGCAACCCGGGACAGGGAAACACCGGGGAGCTGTTTTTT. It is translated as CASNPGQGNTGELFF. The chain has TRBV12-3 or TRBV12-4 and TRBJ2-2, with 9 bases lining up with TRBD1. J lost 2 bases, V lost 7 bases, and 5 bases had no gene match. The CDR3 totals 15 residues.